The subject of this entry is one T cell receptor beta chain. Its specificity is not known. This sample is part of a study of cytotoxic CD8 clonotypes in ibrutinib-treated CLL. Study findings and constraints: Samples were collected at differing times from sustained-remission and progressing patients. Clonality grew at ibrutinib response; at progression, it decreased back toward baseline.

Some clones are missing from TCRdb's copy, which holds only in-frame ones; the method was immunoSEQ multiplex PCR. The data show some 150,000 clones, roughly three quarters seen once. With V trimmed by 2 bases and J by 4 bases, 9 bases remained unmatched. Germline V gene sequence: CDR1 LGHNA, CDR2 YSLEER. This CDR3 contains 17 residues. The source material was PBMCs, sampled after 12 months of ibrutinib treatment. This chain joins TRBV4-3 and TRBJ2-2; TRBD1 aligns across 8 bases. The receptor was isolated from a human donor with chronic lymphocytic leukemia. The DNA for the CDR3 is TGCGCCAGCAGCCAAAATTATCCGGGACAGGTCACCGGGGAGCTGTTTTTT. This gives the protein CASSQNYPGQVTGELFF.